Listed below are T cell receptor beta chains from one sample, sequenced in a study of cytomegalovirus exposure and HLA in healthy donors. Sequencing used immunoSEQ multiplex PCR; TCRdb keeps in-frame clones, though not all of them. The sample carries about 170,000 clones, 80% to 90% recorded once. The sample comprised PBMCs. These receptors all come from a girl aged 10 to 17 in good health and CMV-seropositive. Each CDR3 is given with its conserved first and last residue. D genes are given only for firm matches. The size entry is marked missing in some rows and otherwise reads once, few, many or a size class.

abundance: NA; j_gene: TRBJ1-5; d_gene: TRBD1; v_gene: TRBV7-8; CDR3aa: CASSLGRGTGNNQPQHF; CDR3nt: TGTGCCAGCAGCTTAGGACGGGGGACAGGGAACAATCAGCCCCAGCATTTT
abundance: NA; j_gene: TRBJ1-5; d_gene: NA; v_gene: TRBV6-5; CDR3aa: CASSPDLYQPQHF; CDR3nt: TGTGCCAGCAGCCCGGACTTATATCAGCCCCAGCATTTT
abundance: few; j_gene: TRBJ1-4; d_gene: TRBD1; v_gene: TRBV5-4; CDR3aa: CASSTGQDLNEKLFF; CDR3nt: TGTGCCAGCAGCACCGGACAGGATTTGAATGAAAAACTGTTTTTT
abundance: NA; j_gene: TRBJ2-1; d_gene: TRBD2; v_gene: TRBV5-5; CDR3aa: CASSLVLAGVNEQFF; CDR3nt: TGTGCCAGCAGCTTAGTGCTAGCGGGGGTTAATGAGCAGTTCTTC
abundance: once; j_gene: TRBJ1-2; d_gene: NA; v_gene: TRBV5-1; CDR3aa: CASSLELGYGYTF; CDR3nt: TGCGCCAGCAGCTTGGAGCTAGGCTATGGCTACACCTTC
abundance: NA; j_gene: TRBJ1-5; d_gene: NA; v_gene: TRBV4-1; CDR3aa: CASSPEGTVRQPQHF; CDR3nt: TGCGCCAGCAGCCCAGAGGGGACTGTACGGCAGCCCCAGCATTTT
abundance: NA; j_gene: TRBJ1-6; d_gene: NA; v_gene: TRBV5-4; CDR3aa: CASSPEGTGNNSPLHF; CDR3nt: TGTGCCAGCAGCCCGGAGGGGACGGGTAATAATTCACCCCTCCACTTT
abundance: NA; j_gene: TRBJ2-7; d_gene: NA; v_gene: TRBV6-5; CDR3aa: CASSYTDSNYEQYF; CDR3nt: TGTGCCAGCAGTTACACCGACAGCAACTACGAGCAGTACTTC
abundance: NA; j_gene: TRBJ2-3; d_gene: TRBD2; v_gene: TRBV6-5; CDR3aa: CASSGLAGGSYTQYF; CDR3nt: TGTGCCAGCAGCGGACTAGCGGGGGGGTCATATACGCAGTATTTT
abundance: NA; j_gene: TRBJ1-5; d_gene: NA; v_gene: TRBV2; CDR3aa: CASSLTGQGNQPQHF; CDR3nt: TGTGCCAGCAGTTTGACAGGTCAGGGCAATCAGCCCCAGCATTTT
abundance: once; j_gene: TRBJ1-2; d_gene: NA; v_gene: TRBV29-1; CDR3aa: CSVGQGNGYTF; CDR3nt: TGCAGCGTTGGCCAGGGTAATGGCTACACCTTC
abundance: NA; j_gene: TRBJ2-2; d_gene: TRBD1; v_gene: TRBV7-6; CDR3aa: CASSLVGQGLTGELFF; CDR3nt: TGTGCCAGCAGCTTAGTCGGACAGGGGTTAACCGGGGAGCTGTTTTTT
abundance: NA; j_gene: TRBJ1-1; d_gene: NA; v_gene: TRBV25-1; CDR3aa: CASRTSPPGVTEAFF; CDR3nt: TGTGCCAGCAGAACTTCGCCCCCCGGGGTTACTGAAGCTTTCTTT
abundance: NA; j_gene: TRBJ2-3; d_gene: NA; v_gene: TRBV29-1; CDR3aa: CSVENSLTTDTQYF; CDR3nt: TGCAGCGTTGAAAACTCACTGACAACAGATACGCAGTATTTT